This TCR beta chain originates from a study of blood T cell repertoires in COVID-19 (dated by TCRdb to the early 2020s). In the study overall: Samples from collaborators originated in the United States, Italy and Spain and spanned both the acute and convalescent phases of COVID-19. The material from the prospective study consisted of cDNA or gDNA derived from T cells, B-cell-depleted T cells, or PBMCs. The dataset comprised deeply sampled blood TCRbeta repertoires from subjects exposed to, actively infected with, or recovered from COVID-19. A freely available public database, intended as a resource for researchers studying the immune response to SARS-CoV-2, is where the repertoires were released. The samples were drawn from the first 160 participants of the ongoing ImmuneRACE study and from 950 to 1,500 subjects provided by 6 global collaborators. A de-identified subject ID, COVID-19 status, age in years and sex were almost always included in the sample metadata. Where available, HLA class I and class II types were obtained from metadata supplied by the sample provider rather than from assay-based typing.

Collaborating institutions collected whole blood in K2EDTA tubes following their own protocols. For TCRbeta analysis, collaborators shipped samples in one of three forms: frozen whole blood, isolated PBMCs, or DNA extracted from either of those sample types. Findings and caveats that apply to the study as a whole: The amount of clinical and demographic metadata varied by source and participant and was provided uncurated.

The germline V gene (reference sequence) sets CDR1 to LGHDT and CDR2 to YNNKEL. The CDR3 starts with the cysteine, ends with the phenylalanine, and has 14 residues. Only CDR3 DNA is held: 42 bases, read in frame from base 1. V is shortened by 0 bases, J by 3 bases, and the region joining them spans 8 bases. TCRbeta CDR3 regions were amplified from genomic DNA using the immunoSEQ Assay, a bias-controlled multiplex PCR. The authors processed their data as follows. The number of nucleated cells in each sample was estimated from the amplification of reference gene primers within the assay. To quantify the absolute abundance of each unique TCRbeta CDR3 rearrangement, sequence reads were collapsed and filtered. For each sample, productive Simpson clonality was calculated as the square root of Simpson's diversity index across productive rearrangements. The clones in this table, taken by TCRdb from immuneACCESS, are in-frame only. Not every clone is retained; where verified, under half of the shortfall comes from an unresolved V gene, and the cause of the rest is unknown. That table is the source of V, J and clone size, and D and trimming were worked out from the DNA. For this sample the table gives approximately 41,000 clones, of which over 80% were detected only once. The top ten hold just under 45% of the sample.

About this clone: Its antigen specificity is not known. Base qualities are not recorded, but no much larger clone differs from it by a single base.

Sequenced input: peripheral blood. The receptor comes from an elderly woman with acute or convalescent COVID-19. Rearrangement joined TRBV3-1 (or the pseudogene TRBV3-2) to TRBJ1-2, and possibly TRBD1, on 5 matching bases. The nucleotide sequence is TGTGCCAGCAGCCAAGATACCAGGGACTATGGCTACACCTTC. Its amino acids are CASSQDTRDYGYTF.